These 28 T cell receptor beta chains originate from one sample sequenced in a study of regulatory dendritic cells for organ transplantation. No antigen has been identified for these receptors. Allogeneic regulatory or mature dendritic cells were co-cultured for 5 days with CFSE-labeled sorted T cells at 1:10. Using immunoSEQ multiplex PCR, the repertoire was profiled, and TCRdb retains in-frame clones only, with some absent. Altogether about 20,000 clones are present, approximately 83% being singletons, with the ten largest covering about 0.74%. The specimen sequenced was naive CD4+ T cells from blood cultured with regulatory dendritic cells. The subset here: CD45RA+ naive T cells. The receptor source for this set is a human donor in good health.

The rearrangement links TRBV18 to TRBJ2-6; unclear D gene. The CDR3 runs 17 residues. Germline loops: CDR1 KGHSH, CDR2 LQKENI. Trimming took off 6 bases at V and 0 bases at J, with 15 bases between the two ends. CDR3 region: CASSPGLRSSGANVLTF. CDR3 coding DNA: TGTGCCAGCTCTCCGGGTCTAAGGAGCTCTGGGGCCAACGTCCTGACTTTC.

The CDR3 protein is CASRPGTTYREQFF. The CDR3 nucleotides are TGCGCCAGCAGACCAGGGACTACTTATCGTGAGCAGTTCTTC. This chain links TRBV5-1 with TRBJ2-1; 7 bases agree with TRBD2. V trimming: 5 bases; J trimming: 9 bases; junction bases outside the gene matches: 11. CDR3 length: 14 amino acids. Germline V gene sequence: CDR1 SGHRS, CDR2 YFSETQ.

This chain uses TRBV5-6 with TRBJ2-3; TRBD2 matches 13 bases. Germline CDR1 is SGHDT and CDR2 is YYEEEE. J lost 7 bases, V lost 4 bases, and 6 bases had no gene match. The CDR3 is 15 residues long. The CDR3 region is CASSTSGGAWNTQYF. The CDR3 bases are TGTGCCAGCAGCACTAGCGGGGGGGCTTGGAATACGCAGTATTTT.

V gene TRBV21-1 combines with J gene TRBJ1-6. TRBV21-1 is a pseudogene segment. CDR3 size: 21 residues. The CDR3 DNA reads as TGTGCCAGCCCTAATTCTCGGCAGGGAGGATTCCAAACCTTCTATAATTCACCCCTCCACTTT. Translation: CASPNSRQGGFQTFYNSPLHF.

The genes are TRBV4-1 and TRBJ2-1; 9 bases map to TRBD2. V lost 1 base and J lost 5; bases outside the gene matches: 6. In germline, CDR1 is MGHRA, CDR2 YSYEKL. The CDR3 length is 16 residues. This CDR3 is CASSQVQVAGDNEQFF. CDR3 nucleotide sequence: TGCGCCAGCAGCCAAGTTCAGGTAGCGGGAGACAATGAGCAGTTCTTC.

The DNA for the CDR3 is TGTGCCTGGAGTGTACCCCGGACAGTATATAATTCACCCCTCCACTTT. Encoded protein: CAWSVPRTVYNSPLHF. The chain has TRBV30 and TRBJ1-6; possible D gene TRBD1, 6 bases. Germline V gene lookup returns CDR1 GTSNPN and CDR2 SVGIG (reference sequence). V gave up 0 bases and J gave up 4 bases, with 13 bases separating them. The CDR3 runs 16 residues.

V is TRBV5-5 and J is TRBJ2-1; TRBD1 matches 8 bases. This CDR3 comprises 15 residues. Germline V gives CDR1 SGHKS, CDR2 YYEKEE (reference sequence). The V and J ends lost 5 bases and 0 bases, in that order; junction bases with no gene match: 4. CDR3 protein: CASRSQGASYNEQFF. In DNA, the CDR3 is TGTGCCAGCAGATCCCAGGGGGCCTCCTACAATGAGCAGTTCTTC.

The V gene is TRBV10-3, the J gene TRBJ2-1, with D unresolved. Per the germline V gene, CDR1 is ENHRY and CDR2 is SYGVKD. Between the trimmed V and J ends, which lost 11 bases and 7 bases, there was a span of 21 bases. There are 14 residues in the CDR3. CDR3 sequence reads: CAVASTQLKNEQFF. The CDR3 nucleotides read TGTGCCGTAGCATCAACTCAATTAAAAAATGAGCAGTTCTTC.

The rearrangement uses TRBV18 and TRBJ2-7; 8 positions match TRBD1. This CDR3 spans 16 amino acids. J was trimmed by 3 bases and V by 2 bases; bases with no gene match: 9. In germline, CDR1 is KGHSH, CDR2 LQKENI. The CDR3 sequence: CASSPSADRDHYEQYF. CDR3 DNA sequence: TGTGCCAGCTCACCATCCGCGGACAGGGATCACTACGAGCAGTACTTC. The entire variable domain, with the rest obtained from reference TRBV18 and TRBJ2-7, is as follows: NAGVMQNPRHLVRRRGQEARLRCSPMKGHSHVYWYRQLPEEGLKFMVYLQKENIIDESGMPKERFSAEFPKEGPSILRIQQVVRGDSAAYFCASSPSADRDHYEQYFGPGTRLTVT.

The J gene is TRBJ2-3, the V gene TRBV29-1; maybe TRBD2 (6 bases). The germline V gene has CDR1 SQVTM and CDR2 ANQGSEA. The ends were cut back, 6 bases at V and 0 bases at J, with 13 bases in the middle. The CDR3 is 14 residues long. CDR3 loop: CSVSQRASTDTQYF. Written as DNA, the CDR3 is TGCAGCGTCTCCCAGCGGGCAAGCACAGATACGCAGTATTTT.

V and J are TRBV7-3 and TRBJ2-1; 13 bases fit TRBD2. Unmatched junction bases numbered 8, after V lost 5 bases and J lost 10 bases. Germline V gene sequence: CDR1 SGHTA, CDR2 FQGTGA. The CDR3 sequence is 15 residues long. Here the CDR3 reads CASSQTSGRAGEQFF. CDR3 in DNA: TGTGCCAGCAGCCAAACTAGCGGGAGGGCAGGGGAGCAGTTCTTC.

The chain uses TRBV19 and TRBJ1-6, with a weak D call TRBD1 (6 bases). The V gene's germline CDR1 is LNHDA and CDR2 SQIVND (reference sequence). V was cut by 7 bases and J by 0 bases, with 13 bases left in between. This CDR3 spans 16 amino acids. The CDR3 DNA follows: TGTGCCAGTAATCTTCAGGGGTACTCCTATAATTCACCCCTCCACTTT. It translates to CASNLQGYSYNSPLHF.

The chain combines TRBV19 with TRBJ1-6; D is unclear. Germline-derived CDR1 and CDR2 are LNHDA and SQIVND (reference sequence). The ends were cut back, 5 bases at V and 9 bases at J, with 14 bases in the middle. The CDR3 runs 14 residues. The CDR3 coding sequence is TGTGCCAGTAGTGCCATTGGCGAGGGTTCACCCCTCCACTTT. It encodes CASSAIGEGSPLHF. Full variable domain (missing parts from reference TRBV19 and TRBJ1-6): DGGITQSPKYLFRKEGQNVTLSCEQNLNHDAMYWYRQDPGQGLRLIYYSQIVNDFQKGDIAEGYSVSREKKESFPLTVTSAQKNPTAFYLCASSAIGEGSPLHFGNGTRLTVT.

V usage is TRBV12-5 and J usage is TRBJ2-1; 7 nucleotides align to TRBD2. V gave up 5 bases and J gave up 7 bases; unmatched junction bases: 8. The length of the CDR3 is 14 residues. Germline CDR1 LGHNT, CDR2 FRNRAP. CDR3 amino acids: CASGGSGGDNEQFF. Here the CDR3 DNA reads TGTGCTAGTGGTGGCAGTGGGGGGGATAATGAGCAGTTCTTC.

The J gene is TRBJ1-1, the V gene TRBV7-9, with 8 bases matching TRBD1. The V segment lost 5 bases and the J segment 4 bases; nucleotides outside the gene matches: 9. CDR1 SEHNR and CDR2 FQNEAQ come from the germline V gene (reference sequence). This CDR3 region has 15 residues. The CDR3 loop reads CASSASGGWSTEAFF. Here the CDR3 DNA reads TGTGCCAGCAGCGCATCAGGGGGCTGGAGCACTGAAGCTTTCTTT.

This sequence joins TRBV10-2 and TRBJ1-2; possibly TRBD1 for D (5 bases). Germline V lookup: CDR1 WSHSY, CDR2 SAAADI. This CDR3 contains 13 residues. The V end lost 0 bases, the J end lost 8 bases, and 10 bases lay between the germline ends. The CDR3 DNA reads as TGCGCCAGCAGTGAGTCGGGGCCTAAAGGCTACACCTTC. Its protein product is CASSESGPKGYTF.

The chain recombines TRBV29-1 with TRBJ1-1, with a weak D call TRBD1 (5 bases). Germline V gene lookup returns CDR1 SQVTM and CDR2 ANQGSEA. This CDR3 comprises 13 residues. Trimming pared 7 bases from V and 1 base from J, leaving 13 bases between. The CDR3 reads CSALGAANTEAFF. CDR3 DNA: TGCAGCGCTCTTGGGGCGGCGAACACTGAAGCTTTCTTT.

The V call is TRBV11-3, the J call TRBJ2-1; D uncertain. CDR3 length equals 14 residues. The V and J ends lost 1 base and 3 bases respectively, with 7 bases between them. Germline-derived CDR1 and CDR2 are SGHNT and YENEEA. The CDR3: CASSLGQVYNEQFF. The DNA for the CDR3 is TGTGCCAGCAGCTTAGGCCAAGTCTACAATGAGCAGTTCTTC.

This rearrangement joins TRBV4-1 to TRBJ2-5; the D is unclear. Germline values: CDR1 MGHRA, CDR2 YSYEKL. The CDR3 runs 14 residues. The germline V and J ends were trimmed by 2 bases and 4 bases, with 11 bases remaining between them. CDR3 in DNA: TGCGCCAGCAGCCAACCATGGGGTGGAGAGACCCAGTACTTC. Encoded protein: CASSQPWGGETQYF.

This sequence joins TRBV27 and TRBJ2-3; D perhaps matches TRBD1 (6 bases). Trimming took off 5 bases at V and 10 bases at J, with 16 bases between the two ends. Germline values: CDR1 MNHEY, CDR2 SMNVEV (reference sequence). The CDR3 consists of 13 residues. The CDR3 is CASSTIQGRPQYF. The DNA of the CDR3 is TGTGCCAGCAGTACAATACAGGGACGACCGCAGTATTTT.

The V call is TRBV5-5, the J call TRBJ1-1; D is ambiguous. This CDR3 spans 12 amino acids. With 3 bases removed from V and 4 bases from J, the gap between germline ends came to 7 bases. Germline V lookup: CDR1 SGHKS, CDR2 YYEKEE (reference sequence). The CDR3 is CASSSLLTEAFF. The CDR3 DNA follows: TGTGCCAGCAGCTCCCTTCTCACTGAAGCTTTCTTT.

The chain uses TRBV9 and TRBJ2-4; D remains unclear. CDR3 length equals 14 residues. The germline CDR1 and CDR2 sequences are SGDLS and YYNGEE. Trimming stripped 0 bases from V and 7 bases from J, with 11 bases between. The CDR3 loop is CASSVASDPNIQYF. CDR3 nucleotide sequence: TGTGCCAGCAGCGTAGCGTCGGATCCTAACATTCAGTACTTC.

The chain joins TRBV9 to TRBJ1-2; D gene uncertain. Germline V CDR1 and CDR2: SGDLS, YYNGEE. CDR3 size: 15 residues. The V gene lost 0 bases and the J gene lost 7 bases, with 16 bases spanning the gap. This CDR3 reads CASSVGKDLLGGYTF. The CDR3 DNA follows: TGTGCCAGCAGCGTAGGGAAGGATCTCCTCGGTGGCTACACCTTC.

The CDR3 spells CASSSEQYTGELFF. CDR3 DNA: TGTGCCAGTAGCTCGGAACAGTACACCGGGGAGCTGTTTTTT. The J gene is TRBJ2-2, the V gene TRBV19; D not resolved. From germline, CDR1 is LNHDA and CDR2 SQIVND (reference sequence). The CDR3 extends over 14 amino acids. V lost 6 bases, J lost 3 bases, and 11 bases lay in between.

In DNA, the CDR3 is TGTGCCAGCTCACCAAACGTTTTAGCGGGGGCCGCGAACACCGGGGAGCTGTTTTTT. This gives the protein CASSPNVLAGAANTGELFF. J is TRBJ2-2 and V is TRBV18; 9 positions match TRBD2. V shed 2 bases and J 0 bases; nucleotides not matched to a gene: 10. Germline V lookup: CDR1 KGHSH, CDR2 LQKENI. The CDR3 has 19 amino acids. Complete variable domain (other parts from reference TRBV18 and TRBJ2-2): NAGVMQNPRHLVRRRGQEARLRCSPMKGHSHVYWYRQLPEEGLKFMVYLQKENIIDESGMPKERFSAEFPKEGPSILRIQQVVRGDSAAYFCASSPNVLAGAANTGELFFGEGSRLTVL.

This chain links TRBV2 with TRBJ1-4; 7 nucleotides align to TRBD1. V gave up 5 bases and J gave up 5 bases; unmatched junction bases: 5. Germline CDR1 is SNHLY and CDR2 is FYNNEI. This CDR3 region has 14 residues. CDR3 amino acids: CASSPGQSNEKLFF. In DNA form, the CDR3 reads TGTGCCAGCAGTCCGGGACAGTCGAATGAAAAACTGTTTTTT.

The chain combines TRBV30 with TRBJ2-7, with TRBD2 matching over 16 bases. V lost 4 bases, J lost 3 bases, and 9 bases stayed unmatched. The V gene's germline CDR1 is GTSNPN and CDR2 SVGIG (reference sequence). There are 17 residues in the CDR3. The CDR3 region has the DNA TGTGCCTGGAATAGAGGGACTAGCGGGAGGGCGCACTACGAGCAGTACTTC. This encodes CAWNRGTSGRAHYEQYF.

The chain combines TRBV7-6 with TRBJ2-3; the D gene is possibly TRBD1 (5 bases). This CDR3 contains 13 residues. V was pared by 5 bases and J by 4 bases, with 10 bases between. The germline gives CDR1 SGHVS, CDR2 FNYEAQ. In DNA form, the CDR3 reads TGTGCCAGCAGCCGTGGGGCGGCAGATACGCAGTATTTT. Translating gives CASSRGAADTQYF.